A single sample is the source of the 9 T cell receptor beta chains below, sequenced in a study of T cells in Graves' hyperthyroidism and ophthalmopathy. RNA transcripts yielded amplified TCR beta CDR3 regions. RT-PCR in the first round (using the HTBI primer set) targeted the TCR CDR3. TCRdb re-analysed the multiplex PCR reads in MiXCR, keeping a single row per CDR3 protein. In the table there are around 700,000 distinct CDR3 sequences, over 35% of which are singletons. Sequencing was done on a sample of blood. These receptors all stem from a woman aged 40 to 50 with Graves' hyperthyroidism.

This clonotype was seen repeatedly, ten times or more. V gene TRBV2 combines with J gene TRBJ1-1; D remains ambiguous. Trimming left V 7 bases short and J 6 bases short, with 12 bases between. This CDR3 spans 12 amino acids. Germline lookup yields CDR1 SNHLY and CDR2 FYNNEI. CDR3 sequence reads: CASKKRTAEAFF. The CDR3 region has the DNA TGTGCCAGCAAAAAACGAACAGCTGAAGCTTTCTTT.

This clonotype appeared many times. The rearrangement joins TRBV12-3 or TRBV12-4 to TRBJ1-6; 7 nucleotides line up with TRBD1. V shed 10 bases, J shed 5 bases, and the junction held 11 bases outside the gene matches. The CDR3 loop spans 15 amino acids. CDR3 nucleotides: TGTGCCACCTCAATCGACAGGGCGGATAATTCACCCCTCCACTTT. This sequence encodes CATSIDRADNSPLHF.

CDR3 region: CSAMGLAGGPNEQYF. The DNA of the CDR3 is TGCAGTGCTATGGGGCTAGCGGGAGGGCCTAACGAGCAGTACTTC. The J gene is TRBJ2-7, the V gene TRBV20-1; TRBD2 matches 12 bases. Germline values: CDR1 DFQATT, CDR2 SNEGSKA (reference sequence). The V segment lost 4 bases and the J segment 5 bases; nucleotides outside the gene matches: 9. This CDR3 contains 15 residues.

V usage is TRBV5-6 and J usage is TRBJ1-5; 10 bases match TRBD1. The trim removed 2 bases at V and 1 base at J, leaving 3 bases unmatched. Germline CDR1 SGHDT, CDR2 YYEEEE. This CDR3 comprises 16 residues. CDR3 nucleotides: TGTGCCAGCAGCTTCTGGGACAGGGGCAGCAATCAGCCCCAGCATTTT. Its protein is CASSFWDRGSNQPQHF. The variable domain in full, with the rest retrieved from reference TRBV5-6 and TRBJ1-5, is DAGVTQSPTHLIKTRGQQVTLRCSPKSGHDTVSWYQQALGQGPQFIFQYYEEEERQRGNFPDRFSGHQFPNYSSELNVNALLLGDSALYLCASSFWDRGSNQPQHFGDGTRLSIL.

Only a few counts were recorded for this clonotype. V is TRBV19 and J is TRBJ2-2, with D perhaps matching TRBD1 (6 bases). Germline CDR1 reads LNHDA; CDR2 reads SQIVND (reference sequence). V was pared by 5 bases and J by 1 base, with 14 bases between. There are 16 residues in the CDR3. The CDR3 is CASSSHSRGNTGELFF. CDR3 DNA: TGTGCCAGTAGTTCACACTCCAGGGGGAACACCGGGGAGCTGTTTTTT.

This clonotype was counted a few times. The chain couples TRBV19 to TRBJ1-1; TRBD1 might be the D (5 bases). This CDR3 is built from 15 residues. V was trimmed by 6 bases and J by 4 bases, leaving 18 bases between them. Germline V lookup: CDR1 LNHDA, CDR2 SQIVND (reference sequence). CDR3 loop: CASSTPFGTATEAFF. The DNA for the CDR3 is TGTGCCAGTAGCACTCCTTTCGGGACGGCCACTGAAGCTTTCTTT.

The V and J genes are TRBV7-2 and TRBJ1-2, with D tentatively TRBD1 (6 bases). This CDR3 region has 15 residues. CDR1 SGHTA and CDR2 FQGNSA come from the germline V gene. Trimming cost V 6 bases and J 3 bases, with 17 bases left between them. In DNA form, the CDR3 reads TGTGCCAGCAGAATTGGCCCGGGGGGCGACTATGGCTACACCTTC. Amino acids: CASRIGPGGDYGYTF.

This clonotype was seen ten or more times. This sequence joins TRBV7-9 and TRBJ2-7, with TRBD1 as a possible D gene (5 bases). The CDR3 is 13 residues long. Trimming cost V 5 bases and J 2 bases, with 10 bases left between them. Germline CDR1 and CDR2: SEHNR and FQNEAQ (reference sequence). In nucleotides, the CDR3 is TGTGCCAGCAGCCAGGACACGACCTACGAGCAGTACTTC. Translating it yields CASSQDTTYEQYF. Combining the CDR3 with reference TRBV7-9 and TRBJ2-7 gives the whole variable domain DTGVSQNPRHKITKRGQNVTFRCDPISEHNRLYWYRQTLGQGPEFLTYFQNEAQLEKSRLLSDRFSAERPKGSFSTLEIQRTEQGDSAMYLCASSQDTTYEQYFGPGTRLTVT.

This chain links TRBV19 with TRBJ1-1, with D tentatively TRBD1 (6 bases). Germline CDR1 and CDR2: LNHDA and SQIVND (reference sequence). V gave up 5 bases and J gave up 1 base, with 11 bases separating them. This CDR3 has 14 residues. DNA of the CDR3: TGTGCCAGTAGTCGTGGGGGACAGAACACTGAAGCTTTCTTT. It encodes CASSRGGQNTEAFF.